The 8 T cell receptor beta chains below come from one sample, sequenced in a study of T cells in Graves' hyperthyroidism and ophthalmopathy. TCR beta CDR3 region amplification was performed from RNA transcripts. TCR CDR3 underwent first-round RT-PCR with the HTBI primer set. TCRdb reprocessed the multiplex PCR reads via MiXCR and lists one record per CDR3 protein. The data contain 450,000 to 650,000 distinct CDR3 sequences, 15% to 20% of them singletons. Sequenced: blood. All receptors come from a young woman with Graves' ophthalmopathy.

This clonotype was seen repeatedly, ten times or more. This sequence joins TRBV7-2 and TRBJ2-7; 8 bases line up with TRBD1. The germline V gene has CDR1 SGHTA and CDR2 FQGNSA. The CDR3 sequence is 14 residues long. Trimming at V came to 4 bases and at J to 1 base, leaving 3 bases not matched to a gene. The CDR3 reads CASSSGQASYEQYF. DNA of the CDR3: TGTGCCAGCAGCTCGGGACAGGCGTCCTACGAGCAGTACTTC.

This clonotype was observed a handful of times. The chain carries TRBV6-2 or TRBV6-3 and TRBJ2-7; 11 positions agree with TRBD2. This CDR3 contains 15 residues. The germline gives CDR1 MNHEY, CDR2 SVGEGT. Germline trimming cut 6 bases from V and 3 bases from J; bases unmatched to any gene: 7. The CDR3 DNA reads as TGTGCCAGCAGATTCACGGGGACTAGCGGCTACGAGCAGTACTTC. As protein: CASRFTGTSGYEQYF.

This clonotype was counted ten times or more. The chain carries TRBV18 and TRBJ1-1; D ambiguous. CDR1 is KGHSH and CDR2 is LQKENI in the germline V gene. This CDR3 region has 13 residues. The V end lost 0 bases, the J end lost 5 bases, and 7 bases lay between the germline ends. DNA for the CDR3: TGTGCCAGCTCACCACCGTCCGTAACTGAAGCTTTCTTT. Translation gives CASSPPSVTEAFF.

The chain is built from TRBV4-1 and TRBJ2-7; possibly TRBD1 or TRBD2 for D (5 bases each). CDR3 size: 16 residues. V was cut by 5 bases and J by 4 bases, with 21 bases left in between. The germline CDR1 and CDR2 sequences are MGHRA and YSYEKL. The CDR3 sequence is CASSFQPRTEGYEQYF. In DNA form, the CDR3 reads TGCGCCAGCAGCTTCCAACCCAGGACCGAGGGGTACGAGCAGTACTTC.

The chain carries TRBV7-2 and TRBJ2-5; 10 bases line up with TRBD2. CDR1 and CDR2 (germline): SGHTA, FQGNSA. The V gene end was trimmed by 4 bases and the J gene end by 5 bases; junction bases not matched to a gene: 7. The CDR3 extends over 15 amino acids. The CDR3 DNA is TGTGCCAGCAGCTCCCTCAGCGGGAGGGTTGAGACCCAGTACTTC. This codes for CASSSLSGRVETQYF.

V and J are TRBV5-1 and TRBJ2-1; no clear D gene. V lost 4 bases and J 4 bases, leaving 15 bases between the germline ends. Germline CDR1 and CDR2: SGHRS and YFSETQ. There are 15 residues in the CDR3. This chain's CDR3 is CASSADGRLYNEQFF. The CDR3 DNA reads TGCGCCAGCAGCGCGGACGGACGCCTATACAATGAGCAGTTCTTC.

The chain carries TRBV30 and TRBJ2-2, with TRBD1 matching over 10 bases. V lost 1 base and J lost 2; bases outside the gene matches: 4. CDR1 and CDR2 (germline): GTSNPN, SVGIG (reference sequence). The CDR3 runs 16 residues. The CDR3 DNA is TGTGCCTGGAGTGGGGGGGACAGGGGCAACACCGGGGAGCTGTTTTTT. This sequence encodes CAWSGGDRGNTGELFF.

There are many counts of this clonotype. V and J are TRBV5-1 and TRBJ1-2, with 7 nucleotides matching TRBD1. Germline values: CDR1 SGHRS, CDR2 YFSETQ. Trimming took 1 base from V and 6 from J; bases not matched to a gene: 6. The CDR3 sequence is 14 residues long. This CDR3 reads CASSLYGQDNGYTF. The CDR3 coding sequence is TGCGCCAGCAGCTTGTACGGACAGGACAATGGCTACACCTTC.